This T cell receptor (beta chain) is from a study of T cells after yellow fever vaccination. Study context: Some fractions had low cell numbers, and these were prepared with SMART-Seq v4 Ultra Low Input. Study results and caveats: Some clonotypes, a small share, were shared between CD4 and CD8 compartments.

The V gene end was trimmed by 4 bases and the J gene end by 0 bases; junction bases not matched to a gene: 0. Germline CDR1 and CDR2: MNHNS and SASEGT. This CDR3 contains 15 residues. TCR cDNA, made by 5'RACE template switching, carried an added universal primer site and UMIs. One entry per CDR3 protein results from TCRdb running MiXCR on the 5' RACE reads. Among about 400,000 distinct CDR3 sequences, approximately 6% were seen once, and the ten largest hold roughly 15%. On this clonotype: Its antigen is as yet unknown.

The chain carries TRBV6-1 and TRBJ2-6, with 7 positions matching TRBD2. The source is a man between 25 and 39 years old who received the YFV17D yellow fever vaccine. The input for sequencing was PBMCs, taken 5 days after the yellow fever booster vaccination. CDR3 bases: TGTGCCAGCAGTGGGGGGGGCTCTGGGGCCAACGTCCTGACTTTC. Amino acid sequence: CASSGGGSGANVLTF.